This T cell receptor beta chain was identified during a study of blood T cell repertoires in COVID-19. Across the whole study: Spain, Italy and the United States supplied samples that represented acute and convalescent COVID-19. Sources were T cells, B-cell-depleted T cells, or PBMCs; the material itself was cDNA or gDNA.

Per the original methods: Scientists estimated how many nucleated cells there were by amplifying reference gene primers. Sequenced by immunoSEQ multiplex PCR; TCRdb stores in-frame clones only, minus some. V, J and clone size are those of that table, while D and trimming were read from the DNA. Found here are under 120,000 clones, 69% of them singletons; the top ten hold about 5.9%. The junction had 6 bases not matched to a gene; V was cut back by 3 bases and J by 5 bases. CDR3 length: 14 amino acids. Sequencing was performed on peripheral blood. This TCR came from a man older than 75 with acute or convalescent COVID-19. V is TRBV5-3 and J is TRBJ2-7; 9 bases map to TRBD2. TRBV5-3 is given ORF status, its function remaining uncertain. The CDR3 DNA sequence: TGTGCCAGAAGCTGTATAGCGGGAGCTAACGAGCAGTACTTC. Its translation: CARSCIAGANEQYF.